One sample yielded the 23 T cell receptor beta chains listed below, sequenced in a study of blood T cell repertoires in COVID-19. This table comes from immunoSEQ multiplex PCR, and its TCRdb copy is limited to in-frame clones, with some not included. The profile covers a few hundred thousand clones, with about 88% appearing a single time and 5% to 7.5% taken by the ten largest. The sequencing sample was made of PBMCs or T cells enriched from blood (not recorded which). The receptors here all came from a woman between 45 and 65 years old who had been exposed to COVID-19.

The chain links TRBV5-4 to TRBJ2-7; TRBD1 is a possible D gene (5 bases). V lost 1 base and J 5 bases, leaving 16 bases between the germline ends. Germline V gene lookup returns CDR1 SGHNT and CDR2 YYREEE (reference sequence). This CDR3 is built from 15 residues. The CDR3: CASSLSRQTSDEQYF. As DNA, the CDR3 is TGTGCCAGCAGCTTGTCAAGACAGACCTCGGACGAGCAGTACTTC.

This sequence joins TRBV7-9 and TRBJ1-4, with 8 bases lining up with TRBD1. This CDR3 is 16 amino acids long. Germline loops: CDR1 SEHNR, CDR2 FQNEAQ (reference sequence). Trimming took 5 bases from V and 7 from J; bases not matched to a gene: 12. The CDR3 region is CASSPRATGGGEKLFF. DNA for the CDR3: TGTGCCAGCAGCCCTCGGGCAACAGGGGGAGGTGAAAAACTGTTTTTT.

The chain combines TRBV18 with TRBJ2-5; D possibly corresponds to TRBD1 (7 bases). V gave up 3 bases and J gave up 4 bases, with 15 bases separating them. CDR3 size: 15 residues. Germline V gives CDR1 KGHSH, CDR2 LQKENI. The CDR3 bases are TGTGCCAGCTCACCGGCGGCGGGACAGCTAGAGACCCAGTACTTC. This sequence encodes CASSPAAGQLETQYF. Drawing the rest from reference TRBV18 and TRBJ2-5, the complete variable domain is NAGVMQNPRHLVRRRGQEARLRCSPMKGHSHVYWYRQLPEEGLKFMVYLQKENIIDESGMPKERFSAEFPKEGPSILRIQQVVRGDSAAYFCASSPAAGQLETQYFGPGTRLLVL.

The chain recombines TRBV25-1 with TRBJ1-2; D is undetermined. Trimming shortened V by 3 bases and J by 5 bases, and 19 bases separated the two germline ends. CDR1 and CDR2 (germline): MGHDK, SYGVNS. The CDR3 has 16 residues. CDR3: CASSDSRDSPSYGYTF. The DNA for the CDR3 is TGTGCCAGCAGTGACAGCCGGGATTCCCCTAGTTATGGCTACACCTTC.

The chain combines TRBV7-8 with TRBJ2-3, with D possibly called TRBD1 or TRBD2 (5 bases each). The V end was cut by 5 bases, the J end by 1 base, with 13 bases between. The germline V gene has CDR1 SGHVS and CDR2 FQNEAQ. CDR3 length: 15 amino acids. CDR3 sequence reads: CASSLGESGTDTQYF. CDR3 bases: TGTGCCAGCAGCCTAGGGGAGAGCGGCACAGATACGCAGTATTTT.

The chain is built from TRBV4-2 and TRBJ2-3; a weak D match, TRBD2 (6 bases). Trimming pared 1 base from V and 1 base from J, leaving 9 bases between. Germline V CDR1 and CDR2: LGHNA, YNFKEQ. The CDR3 has 15 amino acids. The CDR3 reads CASSQARGGTDTQYF. CDR3 coding DNA: TGTGCCAGCAGCCAAGCGCGGGGCGGCACAGATACGCAGTATTTT.

V usage is TRBV7-9 and J usage is TRBJ1-4; D remains ambiguous. V shed 5 bases and J shed 8 bases, with 18 bases lying between them. The CDR3 has 15 amino acids. Germline CDR1 reads SEHNR; CDR2 reads FQNEAQ (reference sequence). This CDR3 is CASSPALPGGEKLFF. In DNA form, the CDR3 reads TGTGCCAGCAGCCCCGCCCTCCCTGGCGGGGAAAAACTGTTTTTT. The variable domain in full, with the rest retrieved from reference TRBV7-9 and TRBJ1-4, is DTGVSQNPRHKITKRGQNVTFRCDPISEHNRLYWYRQTLGQGPEFLTYFQNEAQLEKSRLLSDRFSAERPKGSFSTLEIQRTEQGDSAMYLCASSPALPGGEKLFFGSGTQLSVL.

This sequence joins TRBV7-2 and TRBJ2-1; TRBD2 matches 8 bases. Germline assignment: CDR1 SGHTA and CDR2 FQGNSA. CDR3 length: 15 residues. Trimming cost V 4 bases and J 5 bases; bases outside gene matches: 7. As DNA, the CDR3 is TGTGCCAGCAGCTCCACGGGTAGCGGGAACAATGAGCAGTTCTTC. Encoded protein: CASSSTGSGNNEQFF. The full variable domain, rest sourced from reference TRBV7-2 and TRBJ2-1, is GAGVSQSPSNKVTEKGKDVELRCDPISGHTALYWYRQSLGQGLEFLIYFQGNSAPDKSGLPSDRFSAERTGGSVSTLTIQRTQQEDSAVYLCASSSTGSGNNEQFFGPGTRLTVL.

The gene calls are TRBV5-1 and TRBJ1-2; the D gene is possibly TRBD1 (6 bases). Trimming left V 4 bases short and J 8 bases short, with 21 bases between. This CDR3 comprises 15 residues. CDR1 is SGHRS and CDR2 is YFSETQ in the germline V gene. In DNA, the CDR3 is TGCGCCAGCAGCCCAACGGGGGGCAGGGAGGGAGGCTACACCTTC. This sequence encodes CASSPTGGREGGYTF.

The chain joins TRBV28 to TRBJ1-1; 8 bases fit TRBD1. J lost 7 bases, V lost 5 bases, and 0 bases had no gene match. This CDR3 has 11 amino acids. Germline CDR1 reads MDHEN; CDR2 reads SYDVKM. CDR3 amino acids: CASSTGGEAFF. The CDR3 DNA reads TGTGCCAGCAGTACAGGGGGTGAAGCTTTCTTT. Variable domain in full (rest from reference TRBV28 and TRBJ1-1): DVKVTQSSRYLVKRTGEKVFLECVQDMDHENMFWYRQDPGLGLRLIYFSYDVKMKEKGDIPEGYSVSREKKERFSLILESASTNQTSMYLCASSTGGEAFFGQGTRLTVV.

This chain connects TRBV18 to TRBJ2-5; TRBD2 might be the D (6 bases). V lost 3 bases, J lost 3 bases, and 11 bases lay in between. From germline, CDR1 is KGHSH and CDR2 LQKENI. This CDR3 region has 14 residues. In nucleotides, the CDR3 is TGTGCCAGCTCACCGCGGGACTCCGAAGAGACCCAGTACTTC. This gives the protein CASSPRDSEETQYF.

The J gene is TRBJ1-2, the V gene TRBV13; possible D gene TRBD1, 6 bases. The CDR3 totals 14 residues. Germline values: CDR1 PRHDT, CDR2 FYEKMQ (reference sequence). V dropped 5 bases and J dropped 8 bases, with 18 bases sitting between them. DNA of the CDR3: TGTGCCAGCAGCGCAAGGGACCTCAGGGGAGGCTACACCTTC. Protein product: CASSARDLRGGYTF.

The chain carries TRBV3-1 (or the pseudogene TRBV3-2) and TRBJ2-3, with a tentative D call TRBD2 (7 bases). The CDR3 is 16 residues long. Germline CDR1 and CDR2: LGHDT and YNNKEL (reference sequence). The germline V and J ends were trimmed by 3 bases and 0 bases, with 13 bases remaining between them. The chain's CDR3 is CASSHSRGLSTDTQYF. DNA for the CDR3: TGTGCCAGCAGCCATTCGCGGGGGCTCAGCACAGATACGCAGTATTTT.

The rearrangement joins TRBV5-1 to TRBJ2-1, with TRBD2 matching over 10 bases. The ends lost 4 bases at V and 0 bases at J; junction bases unmatched: 4. The CDR3 length is 16 residues. Germline V gives CDR1 SGHRS, CDR2 YFSETQ. The CDR3 loop is CASSASGGGSYNEQFF. The CDR3 DNA is TGCGCCAGCAGCGCTAGCGGGGGTGGCTCCTACAATGAGCAGTTCTTC.

The chain has TRBV19 and TRBJ2-1; TRBD2 matches at 11 bases. V dropped 5 bases and J dropped 7; count of bases not matched to a gene: 4. The CDR3 spans 14 residues. Germline V gene sequence: CDR1 LNHDA, CDR2 SQIVND (reference sequence). CDR3: CASSGLAGRNEQFF. The CDR3 DNA is TGTGCCAGTAGTGGACTAGCGGGTAGGAATGAGCAGTTCTTC.

The V gene is TRBV9, the J gene TRBJ1-2; D possibly corresponds to TRBD1 (6 bases). This CDR3 is 18 amino acids long. Between the trimmed V and J ends, which lost 3 bases and 2 bases, there was a span of 23 bases. CDR1 and CDR2 from the germline V gene are SGDLS and YYNGEE. CDR3 region: CASSAAYREKQGNYGYTF. CDR3 nucleotides: TGTGCCAGCAGCGCTGCTTACAGGGAGAAACAGGGAAACTATGGCTACACCTTC. Combining the CDR3 with reference TRBV9 and TRBJ1-2 gives the whole variable domain DSGVTQTPKHLITATGQRVTLRCSPRSGDLSVYWYQQSLDQGLQFLIQYYNGEERAKGNILERFSAQQFPDLHSELNLSSLELGDSALYFCASSAAYREKQGNYGYTFGSGTRLTVV.

This chain links TRBV6-2 or TRBV6-3 with TRBJ1-1; D is ambiguous. This CDR3 spans 13 amino acids. The germline V and J ends were trimmed by 2 bases and 4 bases, with 8 bases remaining between them. The germline CDR1 and CDR2 sequences are MNHEY and SVGEGT. Here the CDR3 reads CASSYTGSTEAFF. The CDR3 DNA follows: TGTGCCAGCAGTTACACGGGGAGCACTGAAGCTTTCTTT.

This clone was seen more than once but under ten times. The chain recombines TRBV5-4 with TRBJ1-1; D is perhaps TRBD1 (5 bases). CDR3 size: 16 residues. V was trimmed by 2 bases and J by 4 bases, leaving 18 bases between them. Germline CDR1 SGHNT, CDR2 YYREEE (reference sequence). The CDR3 loop reads CASSFVSQGFRTEAFF. The CDR3 region has the DNA TGTGCCAGCAGCTTCGTGTCCCAGGGCTTCCGCACTGAAGCTTTCTTT.

The rearrangement links TRBV4-3 to TRBJ2-3, with TRBD2 identical over 15 bases. CDR3 length: 17 residues. Germline-derived CDR1 and CDR2 are LGHNA and YSLEER. The V segment lost 4 bases and the J segment 2 bases; nucleotides outside the gene matches: 4. CDR3 sequence: CASSPGLAGGYTDTQYF. CDR3 sequence (DNA): TGCGCCAGCAGCCCGGGACTAGCGGGGGGCTACACAGATACGCAGTATTTT.

J is TRBJ2-5 and V is TRBV10-2, with D possibly TRBD2 on 5 matching bases. Trimming left V 7 bases short and J 3 bases short, with 12 bases between. CDR1 is WSHSY and CDR2 is SAAADI in the germline V gene. The CDR3 covers 13 residues. The CDR3 spells CASIPQAEETQYF. The DNA for the CDR3 is TGCGCCAGCATACCACAAGCGGAAGAGACCCAGTACTTC.

The table lists this clone with a few counts. The chain joins TRBV28 to TRBJ1-2; D ambiguous. The CDR3 runs to 12 residues. From germline, CDR1 is MDHEN and CDR2 SYDVKM. V was cut by 2 bases and J by 8 bases, with 9 bases left in between. CDR3 residues: CASSLSPRGYTF. In DNA, the CDR3 is TGTGCCAGCAGTTTAAGCCCCCGGGGCTACACCTTC.

This sequence joins TRBV6-5 and TRBJ1-1, with a weak D call TRBD1 (6 bases). Germline loops: CDR1 MNHEY, CDR2 SVGAGI. This CDR3 comprises 15 residues. V shed 9 bases and J shed 4 bases, with 21 bases lying between them. The CDR3 DNA follows: TGTGCCAGTACTAAAAGTGGGGGGGCTGGCACTGAAGCTTTCTTT. It is translated as CASTKSGGAGTEAFF.

This sequence joins TRBV5-1 and TRBJ2-1, with 9 bases aligning to TRBD2. J lost 5 bases, V lost 4 bases, and 7 bases had no gene match. The CDR3 spans 15 residues. The V gene's germline CDR1 is SGHRS and CDR2 YFSETQ. In DNA, the CDR3 is TGCGCCAGCAGCGCGACTAGCGGTTACAACAATGAGCAGTTCTTC. It translates to CASSATSGYNNEQFF.